This T cell receptor (beta chain) was identified during a study of shared clonotypes between healthy human individuals. TCRdb keeps only in-frame clones here, not all; method: immunoSEQ multiplex PCR. Here the sample spans 1,500,000 or so clones, roughly 98.5% being singletons. Donors were Caucasian adults residing in Nashville, Tennessee, USA. This clone appeared once. The source of this sequence is a young man in good health. Sequencing used naive CD4+ T cells sorted from blood. The subset was: CD45RA+ positively selected.

Here the CDR3 DNA reads TGCGCCAGCATCTCCCCCATTAGCGGGAGTTACTACGAGCAGTACTTC. Amino acid sequence: CASISPISGSYYEQYF. The gene calls are TRBV5-1 and TRBJ2-7; TRBD2 aligns across 9 bases. Trimming took 6 bases from V and 3 from J; bases not matched to a gene: 13. This CDR3 has 16 residues. CDR1 SGHRS and CDR2 YFSETQ come from the germline V gene.